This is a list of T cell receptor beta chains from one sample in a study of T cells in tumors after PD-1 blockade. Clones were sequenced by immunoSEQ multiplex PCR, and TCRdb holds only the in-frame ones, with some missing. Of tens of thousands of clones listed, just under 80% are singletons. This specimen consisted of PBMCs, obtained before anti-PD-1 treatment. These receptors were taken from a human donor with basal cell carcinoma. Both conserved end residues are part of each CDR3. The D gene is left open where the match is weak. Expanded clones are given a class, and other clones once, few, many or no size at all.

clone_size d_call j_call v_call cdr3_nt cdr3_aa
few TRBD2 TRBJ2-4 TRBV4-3 TGCGCCAGCAGCCAAGACGGGAGTAGCGGGGGGGCCGTCACCAAAAACATTCAGTACTTC CASSQDGSSGGAVTKNIQYF
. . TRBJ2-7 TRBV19 TGTGCCAGTAGTTTCATCCGGGATCTCTCCTACGAGCAGTACTTC CASSFIRDLSYEQYF
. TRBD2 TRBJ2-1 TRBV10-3 TGTGCCATCAGTGAGTCCCAGCGGGAAGGGAATGAGCAGTTCTTC CAISESQREGNEQFF
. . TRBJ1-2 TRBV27 TGTGCCAGCAGAATCTCCCCGGGCCGTCAGGACTATGGCTACACCTTC CASRISPGRQDYGYTF
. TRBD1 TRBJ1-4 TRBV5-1 TGCGCCAGCAGCTTTGGCAGGGGGACGACTAATGAAAAACTGTTTTTT CASSFGRGTTNEKLFF
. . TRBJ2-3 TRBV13 TGTGCCAGCAGCTCCGGACAATTCTCTAGCACAGATACGCAGTATTTT CASSSGQFSSTDTQYF
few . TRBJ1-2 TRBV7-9 TGTGCCAGCAGCTTAGCGGAGCTTTGGGGGCAGGGACGTGGCTACACCTTC CASSLAELWGQGRGYTF
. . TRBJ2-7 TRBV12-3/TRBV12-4 TGTGCCAGCAGTTTAGGAGGGCAGTACGAGCAGTACTTC CASSLGGQYEQYF
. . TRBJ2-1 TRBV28 TGTGCCAGCAGTCTCCGCTACTGGCCGCAGTTCTTC CASSLRYWPQFF
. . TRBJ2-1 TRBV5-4 TGTGCCAGCAGCTTGGACAGCGCCTCCTACAATGAGCAGTTCTTC CASSLDSASYNEQFF
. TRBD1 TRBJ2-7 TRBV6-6 TGTGCCAGCAGCTTCGCACTTTCGACAGGGCTCGAGCAGTACTTC CASSFALSTGLEQYF
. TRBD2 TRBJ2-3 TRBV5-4 TGTGCCAGCGGGACTAGCACTAGCACAGATACGCAGTATTTT CASGTSTSTDTQYF
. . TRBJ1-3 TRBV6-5 TGTGCCAGCATCACAGCCTCTGGAAACACCATATATTTT CASITASGNTIYF
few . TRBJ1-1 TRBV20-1 TGCAGTCGTGTTTTAGGCACTGAAGCTTTCTTT CSRVLGTEAFF
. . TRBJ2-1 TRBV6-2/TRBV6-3 TGTGCCAGCAGTTACTCCCTGAGTTTGGAGCAGTTCTTC CASSYSLSLEQFF
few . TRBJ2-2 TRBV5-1 TGCGCCAGCAGCCGCCAGTCCGGACGGGACACCGGGGAGCTGTTTTTT CASSRQSGRDTGELFF
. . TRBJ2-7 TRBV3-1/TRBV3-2 TGTGCCAGCAGCCAAGCCGGAACGGCGGGGTACGAGCAGTACTTC CASSQAGTAGYEQYF
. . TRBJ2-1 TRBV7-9 TGTGCCAGCAGCCACGGCACGCGGGGAGAGCAGTTCTTC CASSHGTRGEQFF
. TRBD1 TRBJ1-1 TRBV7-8 TGTGCCAGCAGCTTACTTACAGGGGAATGGGCCACTGAAGCTTTCTTT CASSLLTGEWATEAFF
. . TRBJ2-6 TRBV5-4 TGTGCCAGCAGCTTAGGTGGGGGTGGCGCCAACGTCCTGACTTTC CASSLGGGGANVLTF
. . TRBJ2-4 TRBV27 TGTGCCAGCAGTTTAACCCGGACCATAGCCAAAAACATTCAGTACTTC CASSLTRTIAKNIQYF
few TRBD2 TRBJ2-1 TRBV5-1 TGCGCCAGCAGGGGGCGGGGGGGCCTCTATGAGCAGTTCTTC CASRGRGGLYEQFF
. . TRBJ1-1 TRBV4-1 TGCGCCAGCAGCCAAGAGCTATCGTGGACGGCTGGAGGTCCTGAAGCTTTCTTT CASSQELSWTAGGPEAFF
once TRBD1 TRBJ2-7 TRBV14 TGTGCCAGCAGGATGGGACAGGGGCGTCACGAGCAGTACTTC CASRMGQGRHEQYF
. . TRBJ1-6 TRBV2 TGTGCCAGCAGTGAAGCCGGGAACAGCAATTCACCCCTCCACTTT CASSEAGNSNSPLHF
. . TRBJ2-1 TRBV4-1 TGCGCCAGCAGCCAGATGGACATCATCTCCTACAATGAGCAGTTCTTC CASSQMDIISYNEQFF
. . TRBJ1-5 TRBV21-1 TGTGCCAGCAGCAAGCTGTCCGGGACACTCTTGCGCCAGCCCCAGCATTTT CASSKLSGTLLRQPQHF